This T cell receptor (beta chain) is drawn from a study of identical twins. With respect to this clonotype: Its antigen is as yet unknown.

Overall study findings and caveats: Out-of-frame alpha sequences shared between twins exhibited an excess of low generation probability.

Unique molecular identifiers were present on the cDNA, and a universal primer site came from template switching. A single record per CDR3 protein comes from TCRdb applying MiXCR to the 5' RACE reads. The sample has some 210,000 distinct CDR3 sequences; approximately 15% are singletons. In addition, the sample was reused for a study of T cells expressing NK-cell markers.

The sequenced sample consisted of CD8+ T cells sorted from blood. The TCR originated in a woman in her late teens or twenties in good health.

CDR3 sequence: CASSVDRGPIYEQYF. The CDR3 DNA sequence: TGCGCCAGCAGCGTAGACAGAGGACCTATTTACGAGCAGTACTTC. The gene calls are TRBV4-3 and TRBJ2-7; the D gene is possibly TRBD1 (5 bases). From germline, CDR1 is LGHNA and CDR2 YSLEER. This CDR3 has 15 residues. Trimming cost V 5 bases and J 4 bases, with 18 bases left between them.